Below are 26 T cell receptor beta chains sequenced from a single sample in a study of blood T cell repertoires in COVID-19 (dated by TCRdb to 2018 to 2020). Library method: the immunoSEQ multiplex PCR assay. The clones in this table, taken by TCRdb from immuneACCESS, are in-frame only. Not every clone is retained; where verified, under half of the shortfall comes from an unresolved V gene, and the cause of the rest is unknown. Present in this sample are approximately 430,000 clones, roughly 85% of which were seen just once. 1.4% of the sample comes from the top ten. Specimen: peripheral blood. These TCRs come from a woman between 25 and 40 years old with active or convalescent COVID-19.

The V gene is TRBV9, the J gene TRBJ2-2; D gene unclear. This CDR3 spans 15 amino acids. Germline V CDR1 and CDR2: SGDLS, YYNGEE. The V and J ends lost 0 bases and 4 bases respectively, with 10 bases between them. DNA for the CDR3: TGTGCCAGCAGCGTAGGGGTTCCGGGCACCGGGGAGCTGTTTTTT. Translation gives CASSVGVPGTGELFF.

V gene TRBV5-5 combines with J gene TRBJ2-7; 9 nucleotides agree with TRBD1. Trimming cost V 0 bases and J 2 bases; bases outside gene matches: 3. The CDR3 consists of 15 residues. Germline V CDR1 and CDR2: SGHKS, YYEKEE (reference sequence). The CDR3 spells CASSLDGTGTYEQYF. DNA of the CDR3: TGTGCCAGCAGCTTGGATGGGACAGGGACCTACGAGCAGTACTTC.

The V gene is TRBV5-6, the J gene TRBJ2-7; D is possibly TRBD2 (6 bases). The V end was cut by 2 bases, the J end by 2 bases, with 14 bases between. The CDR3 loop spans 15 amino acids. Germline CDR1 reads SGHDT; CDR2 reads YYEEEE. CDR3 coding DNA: TGTGCCAGCAGCTTTTCGGGGGTTGGGCCCTACGAGCAGTACTTC. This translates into CASSFSGVGPYEQYF. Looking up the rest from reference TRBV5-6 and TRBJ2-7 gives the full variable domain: DAGVTQSPTHLIKTRGQQVTLRCSPKSGHDTVSWYQQALGQGPQFIFQYYEEEERQRGNFPDRFSGHQFPNYSSELNVNALLLGDSALYLCASSFSGVGPYEQYFGPGTRLTVT.

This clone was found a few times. DNA for the CDR3: TGTGCCAGCAGTTTAGCTCACAATCAGCCCCAGCATTTT. Translated, it gives CASSLAHNQPQHF. The chain links TRBV12-3 or TRBV12-4 to TRBJ1-5, with unresolved D. V was cut by 0 bases and J by 3 bases, with 3 bases left in between. CDR3 length: 13 residues.

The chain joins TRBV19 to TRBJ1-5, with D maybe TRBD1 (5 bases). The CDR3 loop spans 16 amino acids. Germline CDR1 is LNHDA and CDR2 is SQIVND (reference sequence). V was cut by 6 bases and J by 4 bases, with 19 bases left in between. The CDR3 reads CASRPPGGQGNQPQHF. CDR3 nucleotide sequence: TGTGCCAGTAGACCGCCGGGAGGGCAGGGTAATCAGCCCCAGCATTTT.

DNA of the CDR3: TGTGCCAGCTCGGGACAGACTAACACTGAAGCTTTCTTT. Amino acid sequence: CASSGQTNTEAFF. The rearrangement joins TRBV18 to TRBJ1-1; the match to TRBD1 covers 7 bases. The V gene end was trimmed by 6 bases and the J gene end by 2 bases; junction bases not matched to a gene: 3. The germline CDR1 and CDR2 sequences are KGHSH and LQKENI. The CDR3 length is 13 residues.

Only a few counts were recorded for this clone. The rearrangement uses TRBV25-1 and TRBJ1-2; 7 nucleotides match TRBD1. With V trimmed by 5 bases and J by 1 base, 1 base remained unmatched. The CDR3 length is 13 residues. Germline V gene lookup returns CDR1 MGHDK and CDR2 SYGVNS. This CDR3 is CASSQGVNYGYTF. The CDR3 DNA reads TGTGCCAGCAGTCAGGGGGTTAACTATGGCTACACCTTC.

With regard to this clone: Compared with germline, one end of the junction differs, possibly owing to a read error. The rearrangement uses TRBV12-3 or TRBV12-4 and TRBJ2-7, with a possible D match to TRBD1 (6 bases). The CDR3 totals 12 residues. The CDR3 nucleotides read TGTGCCAGCAGTACGAGACAGGCACCCCCATTCTTC. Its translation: CASSTRQAPPFF.

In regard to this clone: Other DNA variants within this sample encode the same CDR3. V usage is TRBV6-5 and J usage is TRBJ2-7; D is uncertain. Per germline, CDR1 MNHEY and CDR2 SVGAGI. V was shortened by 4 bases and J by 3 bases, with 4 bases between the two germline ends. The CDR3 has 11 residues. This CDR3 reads CASSSLYEQYF. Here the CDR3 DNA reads TGTGCCAGCAGTTCCCTCTACGAGCAGTACTTC.

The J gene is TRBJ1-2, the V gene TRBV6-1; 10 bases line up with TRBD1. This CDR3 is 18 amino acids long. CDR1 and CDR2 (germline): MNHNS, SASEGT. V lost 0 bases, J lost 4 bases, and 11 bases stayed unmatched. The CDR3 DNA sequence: TGTGCCAGCAGTGAAGCACTTGGGGGGACAGGGGTCGGCTATGGCTACACCTTC. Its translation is CASSEALGGTGVGYGYTF.

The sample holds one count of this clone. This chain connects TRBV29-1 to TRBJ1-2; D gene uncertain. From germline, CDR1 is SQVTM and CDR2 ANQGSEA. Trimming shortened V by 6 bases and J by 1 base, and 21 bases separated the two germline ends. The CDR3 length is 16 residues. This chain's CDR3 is CSVAGGGEVVNYGYTF. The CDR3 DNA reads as TGCAGCGTCGCGGGTGGAGGAGAAGTTGTTAACTATGGCTACACCTTC.

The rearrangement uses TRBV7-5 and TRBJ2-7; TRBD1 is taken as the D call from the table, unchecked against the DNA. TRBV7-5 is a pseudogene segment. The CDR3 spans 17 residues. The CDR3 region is CVRSLLRQGPTTYEQYF. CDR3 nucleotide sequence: TGTGTCAGAAGCTTATTACGACAGGGACCAACGACCTACGAGCAGTACTTC.

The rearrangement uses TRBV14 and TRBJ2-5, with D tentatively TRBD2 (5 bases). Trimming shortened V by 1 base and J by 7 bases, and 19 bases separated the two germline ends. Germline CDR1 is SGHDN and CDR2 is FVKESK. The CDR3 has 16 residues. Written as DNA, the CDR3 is TGTGCCAGCAGCCAAGGAATAGCAGTACTAGGAGGGACCCAGTACTTC. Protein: CASSQGIAVLGGTQYF.

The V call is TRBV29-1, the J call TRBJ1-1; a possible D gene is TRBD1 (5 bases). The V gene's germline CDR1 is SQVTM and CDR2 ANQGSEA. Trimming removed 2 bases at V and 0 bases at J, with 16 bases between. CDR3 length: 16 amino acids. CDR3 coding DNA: TGCAGCGTTGAAACAGGTTCTCGTGTTATGAACACTGAAGCTTTCTTT. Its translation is CSVETGSRVMNTEAFF.

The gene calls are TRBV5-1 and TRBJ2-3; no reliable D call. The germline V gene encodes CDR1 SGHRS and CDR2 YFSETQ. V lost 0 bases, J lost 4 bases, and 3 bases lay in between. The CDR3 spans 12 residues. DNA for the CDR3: TGCGCCAGCAGCTTGGCATCAGATACGCAGTATTTT. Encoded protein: CASSLASDTQYF.

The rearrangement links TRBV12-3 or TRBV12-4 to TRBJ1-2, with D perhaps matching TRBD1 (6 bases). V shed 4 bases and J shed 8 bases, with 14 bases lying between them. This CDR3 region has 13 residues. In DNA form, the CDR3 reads TGTGCCAGCAGTTATCGGGGGGCAAGGGGCTACACCTTC. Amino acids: CASSYRGARGYTF.

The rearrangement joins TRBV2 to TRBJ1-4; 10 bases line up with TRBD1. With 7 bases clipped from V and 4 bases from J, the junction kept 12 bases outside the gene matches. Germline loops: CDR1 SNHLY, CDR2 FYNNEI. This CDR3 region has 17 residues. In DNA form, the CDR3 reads TGTGCCAGCAATGGGCGGGACAGGGGCAAGAATAATGAAAAACTGTTTTTT. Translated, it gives CASNGRDRGKNNEKLFF.

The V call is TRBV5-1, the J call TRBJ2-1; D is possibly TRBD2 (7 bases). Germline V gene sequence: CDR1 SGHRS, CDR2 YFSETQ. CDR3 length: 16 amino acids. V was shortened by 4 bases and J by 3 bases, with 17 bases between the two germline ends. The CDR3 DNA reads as TGCGCCAGCAGCCCGGGGGGCGGGAGCCTCTACAATGAGCAGTTCTTC. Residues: CASSPGGGSLYNEQFF.

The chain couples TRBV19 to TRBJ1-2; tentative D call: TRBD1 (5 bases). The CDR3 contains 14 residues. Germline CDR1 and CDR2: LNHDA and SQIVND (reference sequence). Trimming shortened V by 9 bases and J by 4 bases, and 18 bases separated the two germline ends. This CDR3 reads CASGGGAFSYGYTF. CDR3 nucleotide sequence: TGTGCCAGCGGGGGTGGGGCCTTCTCCTATGGCTACACCTTC.

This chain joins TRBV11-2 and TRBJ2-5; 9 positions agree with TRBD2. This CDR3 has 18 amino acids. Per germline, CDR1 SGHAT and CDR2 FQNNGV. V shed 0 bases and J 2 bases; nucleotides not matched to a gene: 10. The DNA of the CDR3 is TGTGCCAGCAGCTTAGATTCGGTAGCGGGGGACCAACAAGAGACCCAGTACTTC. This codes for CASSLDSVAGDQQETQYF.

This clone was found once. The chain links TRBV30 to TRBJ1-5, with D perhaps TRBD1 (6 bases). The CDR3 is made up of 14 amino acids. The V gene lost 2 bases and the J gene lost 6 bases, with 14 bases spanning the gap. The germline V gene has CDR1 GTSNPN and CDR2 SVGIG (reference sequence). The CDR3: CAWSTGQGSQPQHF. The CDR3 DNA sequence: TGTGCCTGGAGTACGGGGCAGGGGTCTCAGCCCCAGCATTTT.

The CDR3 spells CASSFRAGKETQYF. The CDR3 coding sequence is TGTGCCAGCAGCTTTAGGGCGGGGAAAGAGACCCAGTACTTC. The chain couples TRBV7-2 to TRBJ2-5, with D possibly TRBD2 on 6 matching bases. Germline CDR1 and CDR2: SGHTA and FQGNSA. Trimming cost V 3 bases and J 3 bases, with 11 bases left between them. The CDR3 has 14 amino acids. Complete variable domain (other parts from reference TRBV7-2 and TRBJ2-5): GAGVSQSPSNKVTEKGKDVELRCDPISGHTALYWYRQSLGQGLEFLIYFQGNSAPDKSGLPSDRFSAERTGGSVSTLTIQRTQQEDSAVYLCASSFRAGKETQYFGPGTRLLVL.

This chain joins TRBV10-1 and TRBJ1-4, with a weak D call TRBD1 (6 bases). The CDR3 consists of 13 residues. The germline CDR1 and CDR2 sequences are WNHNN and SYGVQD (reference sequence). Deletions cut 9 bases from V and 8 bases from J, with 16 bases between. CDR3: CASGRGFGEKLFF. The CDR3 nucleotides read TGCGCCAGTGGTAGGGGGTTTGGAGAAAAACTGTTTTTT.

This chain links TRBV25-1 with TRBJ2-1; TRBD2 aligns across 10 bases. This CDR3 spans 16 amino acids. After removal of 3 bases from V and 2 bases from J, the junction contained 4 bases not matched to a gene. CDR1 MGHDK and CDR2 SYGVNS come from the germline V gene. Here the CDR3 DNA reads TGTGCCAGCAGTGAGACTAGCGGGTCCCCCTACAATGAGCAGTTCTTC. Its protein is CASSETSGSPYNEQFF.

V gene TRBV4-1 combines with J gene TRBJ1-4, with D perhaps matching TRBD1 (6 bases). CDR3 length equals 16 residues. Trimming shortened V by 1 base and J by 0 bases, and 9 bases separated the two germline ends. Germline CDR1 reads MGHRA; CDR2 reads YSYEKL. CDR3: CASSQGQDATNEKLFF. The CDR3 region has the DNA TGCGCCAGCAGCCAAGGACAGGACGCAACTAATGAAAAACTGTTTTTT.

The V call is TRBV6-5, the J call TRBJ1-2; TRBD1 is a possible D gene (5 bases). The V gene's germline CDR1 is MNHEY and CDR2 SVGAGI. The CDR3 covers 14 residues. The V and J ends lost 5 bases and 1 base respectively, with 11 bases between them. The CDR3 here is CASSPGNINYGYTF. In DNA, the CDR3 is TGTGCCAGCAGTCCAGGGAACATTAACTATGGCTACACCTTC.